This T cell receptor beta chain was captured in a study of T-cell reconstitution after alpha-beta-depleted transplantation in children. Study observations and caveats: T-cell counts and diversity at one year post-transplant came mainly from newly produced T cells. Where alpha-beta T cells came from about two months after transplant was reportedly several hundred expanded graft clones. Some patients showed high day-60 TCRbeta diversity, which derived from surviving recipient T cells and thymic progenitors.

The TCRbeta library incorporated unique molecular identifiers. TCRdb processed the PCR reads anew with MiXCR; each CDR3 protein has one entry. The data hold 250,000 to 300,000 distinct CDR3 sequences, with around a tenth observed a single time. This clonotype showed up many times. What it recognizes is unknown. CDR3 length equals 13 residues. Trimming removed 5 bases from V and 4 bases from J, with 9 bases in between. Sample: peripheral blood, taken 180 days after TCRalphabeta/CD19-depleted stem cell transplant. The chain recombines TRBV12-3 or TRBV12-4 with TRBJ2-1; D remains unclear. The sequence came from a male patient aged 2-9 years who had a stem cell transplant for chronic granulomatous disease, so the T cells may come from the graft donor. CDR3 loop: CASSLYLYNEQFF. The CDR3 bases are TGTGCCAGCAGTCTCTACCTTTACAATGAGCAGTTCTTC.